This TCR beta chain comes out of a study of OX40 agonist ivuxolimab in advanced cancers. The length of the CDR3 is 14 residues. Trimming took 6 bases from V and 10 from J; bases not matched to a gene: 11. CDR1 and CDR2 (germline): LNHDA, SQIVND (reference sequence). There are a few counts of this clone. Generated by immunoSEQ multiplex PCR, the TCRdb table keeps only in-frame clones and is missing some. This table holds 50,000 to 65,000 clones, around 88% found once. This TCR came from an adult with an advanced solid tumor such as melanoma, head and neck, liver or kidney cancer. The sample consisted of CD4+ or CD8+ T cells sorted from blood, taken in a trial of the OX40 agonist ivuxolimab. The gene calls are TRBV19 and TRBJ1-1; 10 nucleotides agree with TRBD1. The CDR3 loop is CASRDPGQGKGAFF. CDR3 DNA sequence: TGTGCCAGTAGAGATCCGGGACAGGGGAAGGGAGCTTTCTTT.